The present T cell receptor beta chain was sequenced within a study of blood T cells in healthy people across ages (dated by TCRdb to 2013 to 2016). Looking at the study overall: In model experiments, template switching captured about one uniquely barcoded TCR beta cDNA molecule for every two T cells. Using deep sequencing normalized with unique cDNA molecular identifiers, the study measured how TCR beta repertoire diversity changes with age. The donors were split into four age groups: young (average around 15 years), middle-aged (around 37), aged (approximately 60) and long-lived (under 85). To avoid experimental bias, donors of different ages were distributed randomly across sequencing lanes. Using the same blood draw, the study looked at two additional independent replicas of 1 million unique cDNA reads for two donors, one aged 18 to 30 and the other aged 80 or older. Summary of the overall study and its limitations: Bulk unsorted PBMC profiling prevented conclusive comparison of naive and antigen-experienced compartments. Estimates of total diversity based on one million sequenced T cells were regarded as lower bounds and as underestimates. The long-lived group showed more naive CD4+ T cells, fewer expanded clones and increased TCR diversity than the aged group, suggesting age selection. The percentage of naive T cells measured by flow cytometry correlated strongly with observed TCR beta diversity. As age increased, observed TCR beta diversity per million T cells dropped in a roughly linear way, and a significant reduction was already evident by age around 41. Donor CMV infection status was unknown, potentially confounding age-related changes in expanded clonotypes.

V sheds 6 bases and J sheds 6 bases, leaving 12 bases between their ends. The CDR3 spans 12 residues, from the cysteine through the phenylalanine. CDR3 DNA is the only sequence kept; it has 36 bases, read in frame from the first base. The CDR1 and CDR2 encoded by the germline V gene are MNHEY and SVGEGT. Donors were approximately 42 systemically healthy Caucasian individuals from Russia aged roughly 6 to 100 years. Ten milliliters of peripheral blood were drawn from each donor into EDTA-treated Vacutainer tubes. Ficoll-Paque density-gradient centrifugation was used to isolate PBMCs, with at least 6 million obtained per sample. Trizol reagent was used to extract total RNA from PBMCs, with at least 5 micrograms per sample. For every donor, flow cytometry on a PBMC aliquot measured the percentage of naive CD45RAhigh/CD27high T cells. Turning to this clonotype: Its antigen remains unidentified. The sample holds no much larger clone one base away, and base qualities are not on file.

The method behind the library was 5' RACE. Instrument used: Illumina HiSeq 2500. A second PCR of roughly 7 to 11 cycles was performed with a sample-barcoded 5' primer and a J-beta primer mix. Each TCR beta cDNA molecule received a unique molecular identifier from a template-switch 5' adaptor carrying 12 random nucleotides. Each sample yielded at least 2.5 million CDR3-containing paired-end reads. First-strand cDNA was synthesized from all RNA with the Mint cDNA synthesis kit, primed by a TRBC-specific oligonucleotide. All cDNA was treated with uracil-DNA glycosylase and then went through a first 18-cycle PCR with the universal primers M1SS and BC2_uni_R. The paper's data handling went like this. For normalization, 1 million high-quality reads were randomly selected from each sample, with every read carrying a distinct molecular identifier. Instead of being binned into consensus sequences, reads that shared molecular identifiers were thrown out. MiTCR, run with a Q25 quality threshold and the strictest error-elimination algorithm, handled CDR3 identification, clonotype clustering and error correction. Lower-bound total TCR beta diversity was estimated with a nonparametric unseen species model using Euler transformation. TCRdb reanalyzed the raw reads on its own, using fastp at Q25 for trimming and MiXCR for clone calling, and kept in-frame beta chains. All rows with the same CDR3 protein become a single entry with the most common DNA and genes. These V and J calls are TCRdb output, not the study's own analysis. This sample comprises roughly 1.5 million distinct CDR3 sequences, roughly 43% of them detected only once. Jointly, the top ten make up about 4% of the sample.

The rearranged chain carries TRBV6-2 or TRBV6-3 and TRBJ2-7, and the D gene may be TRBD1, 5 bases matching. The source of this sequence is a woman between 18 and 29 years old in good health. The sample taken for sequencing was blood. The CDR3: CASSLDSPEQYF. The nucleotides are TGTGCCAGCAGCCTCGACAGTCCCGAGCAGTACTTC.